This TCR beta chain was retrieved from a study of blood T cells in healthy people across ages. The study's findings and limits: The study regarded diversity estimates from one million T cells as underestimates. A roughly linear fall in TCR beta diversity per million T cells was seen with increasing age. Long-lived and aged donors differed, with more naive CD4+ cells and higher diversity in the long-lived.

A sample-barcoded 5' primer and a J-beta primer mix were used in a second PCR of roughly 6 to 11 cycles. TCRdb recomputed calls from the 5' RACE reads with MiXCR, one row per CDR3 protein. The sample includes 1.5 million to 2 million distinct CDR3 sequences, 28% of them seen just once. In the case of this clonotype: Its antigen is not identified.

Trimming took 7 bases from V and 4 from J; bases not matched to a gene: 13. The CDR3 loop spans 14 amino acids. Looked up from germline, CDR1 is SQVTM and CDR2 is ANQGSEA. Sequences were obtained from blood. The sequence was collected from a woman aged 25 to 45 in good health. This chain uses TRBV29-1 with TRBJ2-7, with TRBD1 matching 7 bases. CDR3 amino acids: CSAAAAGGFYEQYF. CDR3 nucleotide sequence: TGCAGCGCGGCCGCTGCAGGGGGATTTTACGAGCAGTACTTC.